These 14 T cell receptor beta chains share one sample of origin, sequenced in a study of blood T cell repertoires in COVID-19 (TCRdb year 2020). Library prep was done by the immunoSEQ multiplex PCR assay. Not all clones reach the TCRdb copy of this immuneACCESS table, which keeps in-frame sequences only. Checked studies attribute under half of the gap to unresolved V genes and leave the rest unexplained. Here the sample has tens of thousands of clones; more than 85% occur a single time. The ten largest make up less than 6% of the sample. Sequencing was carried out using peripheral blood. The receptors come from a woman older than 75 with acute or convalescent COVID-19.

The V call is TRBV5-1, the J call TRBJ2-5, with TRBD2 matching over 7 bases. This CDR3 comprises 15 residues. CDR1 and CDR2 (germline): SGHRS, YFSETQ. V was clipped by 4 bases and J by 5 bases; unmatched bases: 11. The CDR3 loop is CASSRPGSGTETQYF. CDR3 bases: TGCGCCAGCAGCCGCCCCGGCAGCGGGACGGAGACCCAGTACTTC.

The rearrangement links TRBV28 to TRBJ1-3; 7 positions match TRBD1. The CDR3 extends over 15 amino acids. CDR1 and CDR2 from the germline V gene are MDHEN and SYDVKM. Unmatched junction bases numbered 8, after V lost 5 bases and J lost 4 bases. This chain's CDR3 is CASSPRQGRGNTIYF. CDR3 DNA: TGTGCCAGCAGTCCTCGACAGGGAAGAGGAAACACCATATATTTT.

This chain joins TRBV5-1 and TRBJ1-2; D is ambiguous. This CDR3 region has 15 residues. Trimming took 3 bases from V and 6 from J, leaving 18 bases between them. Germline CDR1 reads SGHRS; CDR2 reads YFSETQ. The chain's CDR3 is CASSSGMGVLDGYTF. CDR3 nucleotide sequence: TGCGCCAGCAGCTCCGGGATGGGCGTCCTGGATGGCTACACCTTC.

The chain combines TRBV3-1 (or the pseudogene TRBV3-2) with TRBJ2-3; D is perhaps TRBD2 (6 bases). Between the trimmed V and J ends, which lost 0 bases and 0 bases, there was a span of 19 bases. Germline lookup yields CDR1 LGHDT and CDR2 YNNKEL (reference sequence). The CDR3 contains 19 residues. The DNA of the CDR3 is TGTGCCAGCAGCCAAGATTGGAGGGGCTCGACCTTTAGCACAGATACGCAGTATTTT. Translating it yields CASSQDWRGSTFSTDTQYF.

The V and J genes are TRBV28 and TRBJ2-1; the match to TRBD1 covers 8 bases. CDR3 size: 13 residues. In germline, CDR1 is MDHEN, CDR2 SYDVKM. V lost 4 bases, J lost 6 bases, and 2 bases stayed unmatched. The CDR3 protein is CASSWDRINEQFF. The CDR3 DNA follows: TGTGCCAGCAGTTGGGACAGGATCAATGAGCAGTTCTTC.

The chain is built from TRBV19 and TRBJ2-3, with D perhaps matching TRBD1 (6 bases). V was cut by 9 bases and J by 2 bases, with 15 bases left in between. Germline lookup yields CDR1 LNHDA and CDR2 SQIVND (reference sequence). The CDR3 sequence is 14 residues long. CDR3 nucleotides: TGTGCCAGCGCACCGGGACACACCACAGATACGCAGTATTTT. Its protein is CASAPGHTTDTQYF.

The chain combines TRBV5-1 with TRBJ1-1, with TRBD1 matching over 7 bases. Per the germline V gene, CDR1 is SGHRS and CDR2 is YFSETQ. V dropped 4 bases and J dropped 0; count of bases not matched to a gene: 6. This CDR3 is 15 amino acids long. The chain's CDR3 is CASSLMGQLNTEAFF. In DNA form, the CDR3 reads TGCGCCAGCAGCCTGATGGGACAGCTGAACACTGAAGCTTTCTTT. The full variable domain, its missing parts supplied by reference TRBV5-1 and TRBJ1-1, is KAGVTQTPRYLIKTRGQQVTLSCSPISGHRSVSWYQQTPGQGLQFLFEYFSETQRNKGNFPGRFSGRQFSNSRSEMNVSTLELGDSALYLCASSLMGQLNTEAFFGQGTRLTVV.

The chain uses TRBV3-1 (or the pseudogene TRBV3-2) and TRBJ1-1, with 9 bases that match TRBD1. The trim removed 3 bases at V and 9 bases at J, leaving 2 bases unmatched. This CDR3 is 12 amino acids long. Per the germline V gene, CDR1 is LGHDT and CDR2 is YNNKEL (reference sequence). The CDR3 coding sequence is TGTGCCAGCAGCCAGACAGGGGGGAAAGCTTTCTTT. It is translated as CASSQTGGKAFF.

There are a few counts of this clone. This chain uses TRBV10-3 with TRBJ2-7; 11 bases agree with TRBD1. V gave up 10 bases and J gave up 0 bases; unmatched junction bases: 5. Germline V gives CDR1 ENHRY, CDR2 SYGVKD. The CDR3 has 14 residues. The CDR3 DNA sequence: TGTGCCACGAGGGGACAGGGGGACTCCTACGAGCAGTACTTC. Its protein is CATRGQGDSYEQYF.

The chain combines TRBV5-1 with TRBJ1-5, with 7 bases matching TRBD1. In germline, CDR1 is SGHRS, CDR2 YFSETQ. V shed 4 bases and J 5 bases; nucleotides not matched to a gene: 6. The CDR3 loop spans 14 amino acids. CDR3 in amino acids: CASSPDRVDQPQHF. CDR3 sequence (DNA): TGCGCCAGCAGCCCCGACAGGGTTGATCAGCCCCAGCATTTT.

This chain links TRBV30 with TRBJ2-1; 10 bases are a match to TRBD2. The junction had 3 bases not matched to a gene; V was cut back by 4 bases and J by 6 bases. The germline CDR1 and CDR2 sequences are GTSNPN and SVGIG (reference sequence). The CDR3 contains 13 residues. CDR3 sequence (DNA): TGTGCCTGGACTAGCGGGGGAGGCAATGAGCAGTTCTTC. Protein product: CAWTSGGGNEQFF.

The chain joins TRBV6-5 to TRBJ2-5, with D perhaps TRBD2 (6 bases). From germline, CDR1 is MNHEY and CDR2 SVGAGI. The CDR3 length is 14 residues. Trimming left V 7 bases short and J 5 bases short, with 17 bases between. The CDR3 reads CASTSRRGRETQYF. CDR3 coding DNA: TGTGCCAGCACCTCCAGGCGGGGACGGGAGACCCAGTACTTC.

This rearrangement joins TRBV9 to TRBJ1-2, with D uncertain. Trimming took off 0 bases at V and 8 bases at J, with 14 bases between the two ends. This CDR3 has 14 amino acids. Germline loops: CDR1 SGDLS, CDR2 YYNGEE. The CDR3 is CASSVGLSVQGYTF. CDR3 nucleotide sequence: TGTGCCAGCAGCGTAGGTTTAAGCGTGCAAGGCTACACCTTC.

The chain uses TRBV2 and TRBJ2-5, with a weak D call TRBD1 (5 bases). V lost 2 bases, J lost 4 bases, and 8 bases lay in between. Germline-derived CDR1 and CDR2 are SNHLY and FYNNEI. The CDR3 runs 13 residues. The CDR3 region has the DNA TGTGCCAGCAGTGAACAGGGTGCAGAGACCCAGTACTTC. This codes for CASSEQGAETQYF.